The next 2 T cell receptor beta chains were all read from a single sample in a study of blood T cell repertoires in COVID-19. Only in-frame clones appear in the TCRdb table, and some are missing; sequencing was by immunoSEQ multiplex PCR. The table has 200,000 to 250,000 clones, around 87% seen once. The sample consisted of peripheral blood. The receptors come from a woman aged 45-60 years with COVID-19, enrolled during active disease.

The chain joins TRBV27 to TRBJ1-2; D unresolved. Germline values: CDR1 MNHEY, CDR2 SMNVEV (reference sequence). Trimming stripped 8 bases from V and 3 bases from J, with 13 bases between. The CDR3 totals 13 residues. CDR3 sequence: CASGQLAYYGYTF. The CDR3 region has the DNA TGTGCCAGCGGGCAGCTGGCGTACTATGGCTACACCTTC.

The CDR3 coding sequence is TGTGCCAGCCTTGGCTGGGGGGGCCTCAGCAATGAGCAGTTCTTC. It translates to CASLGWGGLSNEQFF. This chain connects TRBV27 to TRBJ2-1; D is perhaps TRBD2 (7 bases). The CDR3 totals 15 residues. V was cut by 8 bases and J by 6 bases, with 20 bases left in between. Germline V gene lookup returns CDR1 MNHEY and CDR2 SMNVEV (reference sequence).